Sequencing of this T cell receptor (beta chain) was carried out in a study of CD8 T cells in ankylosing spondylitis. Overall study findings and caveats: Apparently characteristic of ankylosing spondylitis blood was a TCR beta motif (fewer than 10 highly homologous variants). Within matched ankylosing spondylitis synovial fluid, disease-linked clones were reportedly significantly enriched. Earlier work had already found some motif variants in reactive arthritis synovial fluid and blood.

With molecular barcodes, quantitative 5'-RACE was used to make the TCR beta libraries. TCRdb re-derived calls from the 5' RACE reads in MiXCR, one entry per CDR3 protein. The data contain fewer than 400,000 distinct CDR3 sequences, around 20% of them singletons. This clonotype was seen more than once but under ten times. The target antigen is unknown. Germline V gene sequence: CDR1 MNHEY, CDR2 SMNVEV (reference sequence). J gave up 6 bases and V 1 base, and 3 bases lay outside the gene matches. This CDR3 spans 14 amino acids. The source material was blood, either unsorted or a sorted T cell fraction (not recorded which). This receptor was taken from a male donor with ankylosing spondylitis. V is TRBV27 and J is TRBJ1-2; 9 bases agree with TRBD1. The CDR3, as DNA: TGTGCCAGCAGTTTATGGGGACAGGGAGATGGCTACACCTTC. Encoded protein: CASSLWGQGDGYTF.